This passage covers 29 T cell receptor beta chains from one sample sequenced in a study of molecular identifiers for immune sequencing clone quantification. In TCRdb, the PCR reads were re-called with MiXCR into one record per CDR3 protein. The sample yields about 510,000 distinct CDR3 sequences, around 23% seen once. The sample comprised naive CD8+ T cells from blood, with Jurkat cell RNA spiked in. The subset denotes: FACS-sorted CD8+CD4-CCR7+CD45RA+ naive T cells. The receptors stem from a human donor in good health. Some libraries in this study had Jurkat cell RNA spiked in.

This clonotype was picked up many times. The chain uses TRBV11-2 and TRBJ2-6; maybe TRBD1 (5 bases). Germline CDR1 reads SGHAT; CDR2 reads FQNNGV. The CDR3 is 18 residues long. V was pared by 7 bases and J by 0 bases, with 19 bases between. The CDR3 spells CASTLGAPTSSGANVLTF. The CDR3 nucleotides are TGTGCCAGCACTCTAGGGGCTCCAACCAGCTCTGGGGCCAACGTCCTGACTTTC.

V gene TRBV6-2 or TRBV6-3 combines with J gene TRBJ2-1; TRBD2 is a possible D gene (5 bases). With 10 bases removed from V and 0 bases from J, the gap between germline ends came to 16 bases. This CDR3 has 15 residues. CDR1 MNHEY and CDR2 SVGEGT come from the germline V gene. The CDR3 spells CATNILGSSYNEQFF. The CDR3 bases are TGTGCCACCAACATCTTGGGGAGCTCCTACAATGAGCAGTTCTTC.

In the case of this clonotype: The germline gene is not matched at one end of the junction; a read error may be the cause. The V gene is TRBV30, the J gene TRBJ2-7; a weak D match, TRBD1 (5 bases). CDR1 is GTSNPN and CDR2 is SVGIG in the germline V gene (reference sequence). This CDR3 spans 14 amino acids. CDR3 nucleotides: TGTGCTTGGAGTCTGGGGCTAACTTCCTACGAGCAGTACTTC. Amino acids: CAWSLGLTSYEQYF. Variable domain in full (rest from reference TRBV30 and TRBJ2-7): SQTIHQWPATLVQPVGSPLSLECTVEGTSNPNLYWYRQAAGRGLQLLFYSVGIGQISSEVPQNLSASRPQDRQFILSSKKLLLSDSGFYLCAWSLGLTSYEQYFGPGTRLTVT.

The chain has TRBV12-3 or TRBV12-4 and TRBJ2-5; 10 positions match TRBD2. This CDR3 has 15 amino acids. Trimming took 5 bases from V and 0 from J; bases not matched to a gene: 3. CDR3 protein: CASSGLAAYQETQYF. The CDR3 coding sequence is TGTGCCAGCAGTGGACTAGCGGCTTACCAAGAGACCCAGTACTTC.

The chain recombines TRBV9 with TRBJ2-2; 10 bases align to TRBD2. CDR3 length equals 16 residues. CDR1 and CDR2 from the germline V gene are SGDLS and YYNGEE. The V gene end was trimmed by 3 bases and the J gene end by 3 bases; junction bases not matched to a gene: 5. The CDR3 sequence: CASSETSGTDTGELFF. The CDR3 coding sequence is TGTGCCAGCAGCGAAACTAGCGGGACGGACACCGGGGAGCTGTTTTTT.

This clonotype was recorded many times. Here the CDR3 reads CASTSLQEGSGANVLTF. Written as DNA, the CDR3 is TGTGCCAGCACGAGTTTACAAGAGGGCTCTGGGGCCAACGTCCTGACTTTC. The chain is built from TRBV28 and TRBJ2-6, with a weak D call TRBD2 (5 bases). The CDR3 has 17 amino acids. Deletions cut 7 bases from V and 0 bases from J, with 16 bases between. Looked up from germline, CDR1 is MDHEN and CDR2 is SYDVKM.

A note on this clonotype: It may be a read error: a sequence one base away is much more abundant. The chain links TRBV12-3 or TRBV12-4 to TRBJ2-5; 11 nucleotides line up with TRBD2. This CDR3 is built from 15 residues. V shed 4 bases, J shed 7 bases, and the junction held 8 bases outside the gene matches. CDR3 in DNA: TGTGCCAGCAGTTCGCTAGCGGGGGGAGGCGGGACCCAGTACTTC. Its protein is CASSSLAGGGGTQYF.

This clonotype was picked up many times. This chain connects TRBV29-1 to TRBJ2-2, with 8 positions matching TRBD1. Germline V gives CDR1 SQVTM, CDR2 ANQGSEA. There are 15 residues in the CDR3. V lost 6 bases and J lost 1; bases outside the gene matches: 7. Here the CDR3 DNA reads TGCAGCGTGGGCGACAGGGGCCGGAACACCGGGGAGCTGTTTTTT. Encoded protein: CSVGDRGRNTGELFF.

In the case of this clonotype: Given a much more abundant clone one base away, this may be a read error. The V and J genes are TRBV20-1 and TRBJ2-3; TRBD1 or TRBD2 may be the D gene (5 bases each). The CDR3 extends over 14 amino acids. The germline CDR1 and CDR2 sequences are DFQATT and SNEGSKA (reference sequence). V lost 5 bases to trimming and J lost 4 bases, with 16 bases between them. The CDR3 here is CSAYRDPLPDTQYF. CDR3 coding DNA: TGCAGTGCTTATCGGGACCCCCTTCCAGATACGCAGTATTTT.

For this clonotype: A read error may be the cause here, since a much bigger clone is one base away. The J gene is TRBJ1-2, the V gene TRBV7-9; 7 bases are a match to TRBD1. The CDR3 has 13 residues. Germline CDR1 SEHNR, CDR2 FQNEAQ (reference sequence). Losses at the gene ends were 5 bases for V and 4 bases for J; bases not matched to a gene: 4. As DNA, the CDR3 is TGTGCCAGCAGCCCGACAGGGATCTATGGCTACACCTTC. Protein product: CASSPTGIYGYTF.

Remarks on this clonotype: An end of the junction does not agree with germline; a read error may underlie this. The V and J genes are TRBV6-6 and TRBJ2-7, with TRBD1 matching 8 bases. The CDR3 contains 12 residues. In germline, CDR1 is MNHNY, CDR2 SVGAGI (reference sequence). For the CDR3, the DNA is TGCGCCAGCAGTCCCGGGACAGGCGAGCGGTACTTC. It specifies CASSPGTGERYF.

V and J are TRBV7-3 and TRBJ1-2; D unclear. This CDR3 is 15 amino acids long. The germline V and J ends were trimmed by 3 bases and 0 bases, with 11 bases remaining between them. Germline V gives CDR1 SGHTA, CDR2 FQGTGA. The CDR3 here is CASSLGGPSNYGYTF. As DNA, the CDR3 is TGTGCCAGCAGCTTGGGAGGGCCCTCTAACTATGGCTACACCTTC.

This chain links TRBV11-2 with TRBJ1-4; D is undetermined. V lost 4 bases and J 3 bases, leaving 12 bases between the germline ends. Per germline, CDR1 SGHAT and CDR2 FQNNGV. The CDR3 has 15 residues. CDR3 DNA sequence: TGTGCCAGCAGCTCCCCATTCTTCCCTAATGAAAAACTGTTTTTT. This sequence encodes CASSSPFFPNEKLFF.

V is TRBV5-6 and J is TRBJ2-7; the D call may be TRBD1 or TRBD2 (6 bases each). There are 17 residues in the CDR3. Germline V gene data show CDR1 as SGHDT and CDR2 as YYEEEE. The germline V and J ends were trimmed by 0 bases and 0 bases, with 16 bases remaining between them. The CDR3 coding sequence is TGTGCCAGCAGCTTGGATGGACGGGGGCTCCCCTCCTACGAGCAGTACTTC. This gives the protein CASSLDGRGLPSYEQYF.

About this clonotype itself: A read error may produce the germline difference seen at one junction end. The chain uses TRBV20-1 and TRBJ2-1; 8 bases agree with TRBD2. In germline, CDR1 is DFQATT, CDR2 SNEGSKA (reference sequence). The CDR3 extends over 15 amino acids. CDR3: CSALLAVNSHNEQFF. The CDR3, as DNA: TGCAGTGCTCTACTAGCGGTAAACTCCCACAATGAGCAGTTCTTC.

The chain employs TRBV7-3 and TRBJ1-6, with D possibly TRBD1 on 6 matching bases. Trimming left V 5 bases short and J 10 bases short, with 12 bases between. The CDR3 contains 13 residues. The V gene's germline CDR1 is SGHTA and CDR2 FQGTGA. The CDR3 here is CASSQQGGSPLHF. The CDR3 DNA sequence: TGTGCCAGCAGCCAACAGGGAGGATCACCCCTCCACTTT.

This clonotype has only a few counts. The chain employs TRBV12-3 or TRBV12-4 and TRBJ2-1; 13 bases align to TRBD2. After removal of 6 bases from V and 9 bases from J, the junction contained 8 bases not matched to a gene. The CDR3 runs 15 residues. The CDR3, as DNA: TGTGCCAGCAGCCTAACTAGCGGGAGGGCCAGTGAGCAGTTCTTC. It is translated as CASSLTSGRASEQFF.

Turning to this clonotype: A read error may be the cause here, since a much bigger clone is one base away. The CDR3, as DNA: TGTGCCAGCAGCGTGGGCCGGGGCGGAGGCACAGCTACGCAGTATTTT. Translated: CASSVGRGGGTATQYF. This chain uses TRBV7-6 with TRBJ2-3, with D possibly called TRBD1 or TRBD2 (5 bases each). The length of the CDR3 is 16 residues. Germline loops: CDR1 SGHVS, CDR2 FNYEAQ.

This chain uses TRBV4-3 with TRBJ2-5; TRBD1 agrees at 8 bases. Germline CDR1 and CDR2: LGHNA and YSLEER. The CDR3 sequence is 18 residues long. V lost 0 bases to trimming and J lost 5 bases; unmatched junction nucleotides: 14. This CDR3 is CASSQESTGQARFETQYF. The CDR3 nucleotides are TGCGCCAGCAGCCAAGAATCGACGGGACAGGCGAGATTTGAGACCCAGTACTTC.

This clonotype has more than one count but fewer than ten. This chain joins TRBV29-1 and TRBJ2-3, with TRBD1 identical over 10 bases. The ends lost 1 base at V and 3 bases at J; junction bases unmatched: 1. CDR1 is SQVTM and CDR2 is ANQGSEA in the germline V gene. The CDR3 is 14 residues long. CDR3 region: CSVEGTGGTDTQYF. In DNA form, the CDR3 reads TGCAGCGTTGAAGGGACAGGGGGTACAGATACGCAGTATTTT.

The CDR3 region is CASRATGRGENIQYF. Here the CDR3 DNA reads TGTGCCAGCAGGGCCACAGGGAGAGGGGAAAACATTCAGTACTTC. The V gene is TRBV3-1, the J gene TRBJ2-4; D possibly corresponds to TRBD1 (6 bases). In germline, CDR1 is LGHDT, CDR2 YNNKEL (reference sequence). Trimming removed 6 bases from V and 5 bases from J, with 17 bases in between. This CDR3 region has 15 residues.

In nucleotides, the CDR3 is TGTGCCAGCAGCCACCCACCCGCGGAGACCCAGTACTTC. Its protein is CASSHPPAETQYF. The chain combines TRBV7-8 with TRBJ2-5; D is ambiguous. V gave up 5 bases and J gave up 5 bases, with 12 bases separating them. CDR3 length equals 13 residues. Germline values: CDR1 SGHVS, CDR2 FQNEAQ.

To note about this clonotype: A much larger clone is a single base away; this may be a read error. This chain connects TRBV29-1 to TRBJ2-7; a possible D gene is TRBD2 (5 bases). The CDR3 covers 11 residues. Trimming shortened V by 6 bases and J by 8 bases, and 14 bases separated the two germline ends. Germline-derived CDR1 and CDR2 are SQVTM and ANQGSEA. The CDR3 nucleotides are TGCAGCGTCCCCGCTGGGAGCCAGCAGTACTTC. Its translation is CSVPAGSQQYF.

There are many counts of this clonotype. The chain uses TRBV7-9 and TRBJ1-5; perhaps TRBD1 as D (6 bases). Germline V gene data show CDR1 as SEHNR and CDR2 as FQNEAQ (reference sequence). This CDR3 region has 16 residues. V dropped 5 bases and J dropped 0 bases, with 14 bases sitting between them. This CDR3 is CASSHQTGYSNQPQHF. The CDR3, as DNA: TGTGCCAGCAGCCATCAGACAGGCTATAGCAATCAGCCCCAGCATTTT.

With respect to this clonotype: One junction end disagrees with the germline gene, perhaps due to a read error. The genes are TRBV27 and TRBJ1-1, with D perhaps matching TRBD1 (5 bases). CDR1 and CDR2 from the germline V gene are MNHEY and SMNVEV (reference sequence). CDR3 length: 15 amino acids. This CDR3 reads CASNPTGPQGGDALF. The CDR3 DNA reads TGTGCCAGCAACCCGACTGGGCCTCAGGGAGGGGATGCTCTCTTT.

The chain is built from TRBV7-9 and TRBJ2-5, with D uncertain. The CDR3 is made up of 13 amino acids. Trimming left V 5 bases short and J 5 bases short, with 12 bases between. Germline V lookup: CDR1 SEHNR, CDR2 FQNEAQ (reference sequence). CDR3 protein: CASSPGYSETQYF. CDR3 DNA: TGTGCCAGCAGCCCTGGATATTCGGAGACCCAGTACTTC.

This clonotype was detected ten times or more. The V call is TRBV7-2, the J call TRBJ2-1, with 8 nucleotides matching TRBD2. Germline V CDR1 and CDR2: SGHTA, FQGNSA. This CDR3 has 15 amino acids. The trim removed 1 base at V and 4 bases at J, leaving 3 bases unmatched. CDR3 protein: CASSLGLALYNEQFF. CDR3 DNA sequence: TGTGCCAGCAGCTTAGGACTAGCGCTTTACAATGAGCAGTTCTTC.

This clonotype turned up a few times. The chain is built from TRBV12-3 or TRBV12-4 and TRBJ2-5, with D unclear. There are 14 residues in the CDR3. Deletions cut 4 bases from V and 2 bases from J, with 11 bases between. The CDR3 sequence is CASSSVAEQETQYF. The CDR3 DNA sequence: TGTGCCAGCAGTTCAGTGGCGGAGCAAGAGACCCAGTACTTC.

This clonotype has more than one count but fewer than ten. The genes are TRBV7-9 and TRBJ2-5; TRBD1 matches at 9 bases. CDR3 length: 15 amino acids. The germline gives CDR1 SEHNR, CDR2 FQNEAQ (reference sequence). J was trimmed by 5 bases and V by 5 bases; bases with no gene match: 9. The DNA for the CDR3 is TGTGCCAGCAGCCTAACAACAGGGGGCGGCGAGACCCAGTACTTC. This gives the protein CASSLTTGGGETQYF.